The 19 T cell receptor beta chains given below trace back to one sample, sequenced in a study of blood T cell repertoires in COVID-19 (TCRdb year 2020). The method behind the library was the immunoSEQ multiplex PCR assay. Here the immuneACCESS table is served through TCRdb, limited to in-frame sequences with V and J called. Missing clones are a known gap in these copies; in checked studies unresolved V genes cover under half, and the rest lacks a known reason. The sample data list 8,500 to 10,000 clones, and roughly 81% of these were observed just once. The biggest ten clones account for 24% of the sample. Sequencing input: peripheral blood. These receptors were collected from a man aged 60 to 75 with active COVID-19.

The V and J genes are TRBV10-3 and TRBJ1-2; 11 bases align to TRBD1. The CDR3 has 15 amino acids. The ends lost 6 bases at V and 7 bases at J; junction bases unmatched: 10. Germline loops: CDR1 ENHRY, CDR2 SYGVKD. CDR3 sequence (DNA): TGTGCCATCAGCGATACCGGGACAGGGGGAGGTGGCTACACCTTC. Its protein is CAISDTGTGGGGYTF.

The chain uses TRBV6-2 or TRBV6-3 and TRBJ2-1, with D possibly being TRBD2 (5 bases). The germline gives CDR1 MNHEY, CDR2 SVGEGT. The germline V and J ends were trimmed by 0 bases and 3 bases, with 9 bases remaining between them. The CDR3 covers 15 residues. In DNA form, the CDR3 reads TGTGCCAGCAGTTACTCGGAGGAGAACTACAATGAGCAGTTCTTC. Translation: CASSYSEENYNEQFF.

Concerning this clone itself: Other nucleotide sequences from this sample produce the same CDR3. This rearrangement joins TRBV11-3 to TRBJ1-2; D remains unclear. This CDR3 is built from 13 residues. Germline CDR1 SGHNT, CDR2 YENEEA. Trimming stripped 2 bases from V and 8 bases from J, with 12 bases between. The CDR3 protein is CASSLRGREGYTF. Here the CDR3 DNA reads TGTGCCAGCAGCTTACGAGGGAGAGAAGGCTACACCTTC.

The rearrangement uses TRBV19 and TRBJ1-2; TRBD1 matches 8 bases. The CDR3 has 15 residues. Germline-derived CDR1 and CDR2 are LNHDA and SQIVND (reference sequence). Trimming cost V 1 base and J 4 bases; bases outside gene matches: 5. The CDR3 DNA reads TGTGCCAGTAGTATAGGAGGGGACAGGAGCTATGGCTACACCTTC. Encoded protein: CASSIGGDRSYGYTF.

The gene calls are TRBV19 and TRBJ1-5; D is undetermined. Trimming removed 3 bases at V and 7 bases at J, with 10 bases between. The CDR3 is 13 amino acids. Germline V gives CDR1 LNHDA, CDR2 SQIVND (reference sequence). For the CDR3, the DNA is TGTGCCAGTAGTATGGAGGTATGGCAGCCCCAGCATTTT. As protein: CASSMEVWQPQHF.

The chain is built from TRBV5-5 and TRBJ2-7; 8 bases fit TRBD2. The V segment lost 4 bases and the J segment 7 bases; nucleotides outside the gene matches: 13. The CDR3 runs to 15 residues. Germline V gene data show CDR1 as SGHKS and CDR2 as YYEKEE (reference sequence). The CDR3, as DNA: TGTGCCAGCAGCCTCCGTTCAGCGGGGGCCCAGGAGCAGTACTTC. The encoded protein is CASSLRSAGAQEQYF.

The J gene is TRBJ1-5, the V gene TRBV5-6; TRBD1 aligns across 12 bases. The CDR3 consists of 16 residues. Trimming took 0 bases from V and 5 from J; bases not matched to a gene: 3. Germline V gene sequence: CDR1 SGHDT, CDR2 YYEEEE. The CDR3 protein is CASSLAGTGGHQPQHF. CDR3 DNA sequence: TGTGCCAGCAGCTTGGCCGGGACAGGGGGCCATCAGCCCCAGCATTTT.

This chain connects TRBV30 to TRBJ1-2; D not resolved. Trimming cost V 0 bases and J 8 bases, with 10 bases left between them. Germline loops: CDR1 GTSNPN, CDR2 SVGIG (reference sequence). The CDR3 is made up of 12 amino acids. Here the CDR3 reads CAWSVRGRGYTF. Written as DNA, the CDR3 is TGTGCCTGGAGTGTACGAGGGCGCGGCTACACCTTC. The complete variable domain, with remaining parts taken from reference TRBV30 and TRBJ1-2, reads SQTIHQWPATLVQPVGSPLSLECTVEGTSNPNLYWYRQAAGRGLQLLFYSVGIGQISSEVPQNLSASRPQDRQFILSSKKLLLSDSGFYLCAWSVRGRGYTFGSGTRLTVV.

CDR3 DNA sequence: TGTGCCAGCAGCCAAACTGGTAGGCTAGCGGGGGGCCCCGAGTACTTC. Translating it yields CASSQTGRLAGGPEYF. V usage is TRBV4-2 and J usage is TRBJ2-5; 11 bases fit TRBD2. Germline lookup yields CDR1 LGHNA and CDR2 YNFKEQ. J lost 12 bases, V lost 2 bases, and 14 bases had no gene match. The CDR3 spans 16 residues.

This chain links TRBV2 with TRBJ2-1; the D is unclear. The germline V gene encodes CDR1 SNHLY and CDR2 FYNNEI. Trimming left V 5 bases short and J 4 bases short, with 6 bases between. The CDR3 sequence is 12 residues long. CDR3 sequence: CASSPTYNEQFF. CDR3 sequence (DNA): TGTGCCAGCAGTCCGACATACAATGAGCAGTTCTTC.

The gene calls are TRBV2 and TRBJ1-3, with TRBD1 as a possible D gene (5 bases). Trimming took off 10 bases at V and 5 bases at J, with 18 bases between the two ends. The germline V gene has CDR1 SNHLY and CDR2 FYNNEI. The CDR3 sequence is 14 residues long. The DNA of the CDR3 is TGTGCCACCAGGGAGCAGGGTACAAGAAACACCATATATTTT. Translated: CATREQGTRNTIYF.

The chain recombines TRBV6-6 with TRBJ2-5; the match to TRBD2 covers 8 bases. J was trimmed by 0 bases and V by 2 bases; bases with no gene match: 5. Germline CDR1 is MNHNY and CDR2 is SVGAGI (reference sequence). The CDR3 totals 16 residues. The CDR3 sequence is CASSYGLLADQETQYF. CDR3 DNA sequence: TGTGCCAGCAGTTACGGACTACTAGCGGACCAAGAGACCCAGTACTTC.

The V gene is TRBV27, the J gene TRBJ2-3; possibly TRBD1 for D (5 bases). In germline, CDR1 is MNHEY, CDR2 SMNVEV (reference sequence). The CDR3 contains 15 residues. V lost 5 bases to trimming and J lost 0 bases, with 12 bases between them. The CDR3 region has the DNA TGTGCCAGCAGTCCCTGGACACCTAGCACAGATACGCAGTATTTT. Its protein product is CASSPWTPSTDTQYF.

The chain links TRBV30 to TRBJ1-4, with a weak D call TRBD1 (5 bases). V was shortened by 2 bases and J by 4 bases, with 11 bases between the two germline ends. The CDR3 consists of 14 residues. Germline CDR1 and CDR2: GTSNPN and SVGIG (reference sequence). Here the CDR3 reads CAWSLDTFNEKLFF. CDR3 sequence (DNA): TGTGCCTGGAGTCTGGACACCTTTAATGAAAAACTGTTTTTT. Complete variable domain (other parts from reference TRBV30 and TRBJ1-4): SQTIHQWPATLVQPVGSPLSLECTVEGTSNPNLYWYRQAAGRGLQLLFYSVGIGQISSEVPQNLSASRPQDRQFILSSKKLLLSDSGFYLCAWSLDTFNEKLFFGSGTQLSVL.

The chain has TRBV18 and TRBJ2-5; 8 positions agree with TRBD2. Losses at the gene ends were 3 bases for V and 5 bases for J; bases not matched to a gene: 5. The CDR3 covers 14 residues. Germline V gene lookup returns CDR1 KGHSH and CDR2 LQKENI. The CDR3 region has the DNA TGTGCCAGCTCACCTCGAGGCGGGGGGGAGACCCAGTACTTC. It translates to CASSPRGGGETQYF.

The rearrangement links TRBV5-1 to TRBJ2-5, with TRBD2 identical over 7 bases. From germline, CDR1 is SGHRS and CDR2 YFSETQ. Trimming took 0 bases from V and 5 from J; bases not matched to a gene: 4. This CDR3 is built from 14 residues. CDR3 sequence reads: CASSLGPSGETQYF. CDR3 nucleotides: TGCGCCAGCAGCTTGGGTCCTAGCGGCGAGACCCAGTACTTC.

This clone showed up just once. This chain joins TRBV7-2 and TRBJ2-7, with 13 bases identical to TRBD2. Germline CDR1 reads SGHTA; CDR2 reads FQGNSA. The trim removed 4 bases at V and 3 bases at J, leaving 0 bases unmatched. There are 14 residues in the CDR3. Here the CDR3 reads CASSWTSGSYEQYF. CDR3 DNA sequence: TGTGCCAGCAGCTGGACTAGCGGGAGCTACGAGCAGTACTTC.

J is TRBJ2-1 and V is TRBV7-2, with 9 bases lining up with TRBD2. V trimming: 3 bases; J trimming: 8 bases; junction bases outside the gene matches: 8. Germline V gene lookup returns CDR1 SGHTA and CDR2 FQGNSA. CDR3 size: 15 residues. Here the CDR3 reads CASSFYASGVDEQFF. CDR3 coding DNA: TGTGCCAGCAGCTTCTACGCTAGCGGGGTGGATGAGCAGTTCTTC.

The CDR3 here is CASSKVARIYRNEQFF. The CDR3 nucleotides read TGTGCCAGCAGCAAAGTTGCCAGGATCTATCGGAATGAGCAGTTCTTC. This sequence joins TRBV21-1 and TRBJ2-1; the listed D gene, TRBD1, was not tested against the DNA. TRBV21-1 is a documented pseudogene. The CDR3 is 16 amino acids.